This T cell receptor (beta chain) was identified during a study of radiotherapy plus CTLA-4 blockade in lung cancer. Study context: Across the patients, objective responses occurred in more than 15%, and disease control in around 31%. Overall study findings and caveats: After radiotherapy and ipilimumab, tumor-derived clones expanded in peripheral blood. Early blood T cell clone dynamics reportedly forecast response best, with interferon-beta.

Germline V lookup: CDR1 SGHVS, CDR2 FQNEAQ. The germline V and J ends were trimmed by 5 bases and 3 bases, with 14 bases remaining between them. There are 14 residues in the CDR3. In the case of this clone: The antigen is undetermined.

Assay used: immunoSEQ multiplex PCR; TCRdb lists only in-frame clones, some missing. The data contain around 70,000 clones, about 85% of them seen just once; the ten biggest clones take up roughly 4%. The sequencing used peripheral blood, collected from a patient treated with radiotherapy plus ipilimumab. The rearrangement links TRBV7-8 to TRBJ2-7; maybe TRBD1 (7 bases). The TCR was taken from a human donor with non-small cell lung cancer who had a partial response to radiotherapy plus ipilimumab. In nucleotides, the CDR3 is TGTGCCAGCAGCCAGGGGGGCCAGTTCTACGAGCAGTACTTC. Translating it yields CASSQGGQFYEQYF.